In its sample, the clone carrying this T cell receptor beta chain was seen many times. The record originates from a study of CDR3 diversity in severe acne. MiXCR, run by TCRdb on the PCR reads, gives a single entry per CDR3 protein. The sample consists of approximately 90,000 distinct CDR3 sequences, 49% of them appearing once. The CDR3 is 11 amino acids. V was pared by 4 bases and J by 6 bases, with 4 bases between. Germline V CDR1 and CDR2: SGHDT, YYEEEE. This receptor was identified in a male donor with severe acne vulgaris. This chain joins TRBV5-6 and TRBJ2-2, with D uncertain. Sequences were obtained from blood. CDR3 in amino acids: CASSRAGELFF. CDR3 DNA: TGTGCCAGCAGCCGGGCCGGGGAGCTGTTTTTT.